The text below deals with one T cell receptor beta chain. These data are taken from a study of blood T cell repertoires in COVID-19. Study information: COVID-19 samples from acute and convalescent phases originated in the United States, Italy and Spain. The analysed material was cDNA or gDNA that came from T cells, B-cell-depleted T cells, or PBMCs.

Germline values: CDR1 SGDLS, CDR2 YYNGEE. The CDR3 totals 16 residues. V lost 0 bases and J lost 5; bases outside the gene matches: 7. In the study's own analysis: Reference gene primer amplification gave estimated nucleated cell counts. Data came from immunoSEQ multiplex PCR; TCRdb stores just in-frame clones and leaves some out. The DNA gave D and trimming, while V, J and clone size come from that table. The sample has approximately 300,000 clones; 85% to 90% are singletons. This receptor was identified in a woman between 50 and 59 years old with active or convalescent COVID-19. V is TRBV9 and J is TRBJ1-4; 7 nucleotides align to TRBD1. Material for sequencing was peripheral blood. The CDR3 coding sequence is TGTGCCAGCAGCGTAGTTTCAGGGGGAGTAAATGAAAAACTGTTTTTT. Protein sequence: CASSVVSGGVNEKLFF.